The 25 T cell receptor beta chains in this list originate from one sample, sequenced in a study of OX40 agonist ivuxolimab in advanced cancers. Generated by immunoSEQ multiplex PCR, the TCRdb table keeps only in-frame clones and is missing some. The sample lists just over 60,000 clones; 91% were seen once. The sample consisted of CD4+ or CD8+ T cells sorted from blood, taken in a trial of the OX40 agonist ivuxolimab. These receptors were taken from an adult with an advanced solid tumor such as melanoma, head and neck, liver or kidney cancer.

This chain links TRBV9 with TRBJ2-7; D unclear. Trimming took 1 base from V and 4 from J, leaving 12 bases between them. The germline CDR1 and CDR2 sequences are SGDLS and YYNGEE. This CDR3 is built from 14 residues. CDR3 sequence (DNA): TGTGCCAGCAGCGTATTCTCATTGGGTTACGAGCAGTACTTC. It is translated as CASSVFSLGYEQYF.

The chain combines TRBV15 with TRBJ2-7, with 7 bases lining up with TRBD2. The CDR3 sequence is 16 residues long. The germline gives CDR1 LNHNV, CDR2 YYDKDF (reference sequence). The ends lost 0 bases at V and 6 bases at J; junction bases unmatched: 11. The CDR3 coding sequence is TGTGCCACCAGCAGAGATCAATATGCGGGAGAAAGCGAGCAGTACTTC. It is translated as CATSRDQYAGESEQYF.

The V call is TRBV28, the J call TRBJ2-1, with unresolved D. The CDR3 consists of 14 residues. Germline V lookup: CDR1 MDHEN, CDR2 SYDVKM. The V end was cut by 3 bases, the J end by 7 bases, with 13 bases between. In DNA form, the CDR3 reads TGTGCCAGCAGTTTCTTATCCGTGTTGAATGAGCAGTTCTTC. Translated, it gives CASSFLSVLNEQFF.

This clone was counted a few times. The CDR3: CASSWDNMNTEAFF. The CDR3 DNA sequence: TGTGCCAGCAGTTGGGACAACATGAACACTGAAGCTTTCTTT. V usage is TRBV28 and J usage is TRBJ1-1; tentatively, D is TRBD1 (6 bases). The CDR3 totals 14 residues. Trimming shortened V by 4 bases and J by 0 bases, and 9 bases separated the two germline ends. Germline loops: CDR1 MDHEN, CDR2 SYDVKM. Full variable domain (outside the CDR3, taken from reference TRBV28 and TRBJ1-1): DVKVTQSSRYLVKRTGEKVFLECVQDMDHENMFWYRQDPGLGLRLIYFSYDVKMKEKGDIPEGYSVSREKKERFSLILESASTNQTSMYLCASSWDNMNTEAFFGQGTRLTVV.

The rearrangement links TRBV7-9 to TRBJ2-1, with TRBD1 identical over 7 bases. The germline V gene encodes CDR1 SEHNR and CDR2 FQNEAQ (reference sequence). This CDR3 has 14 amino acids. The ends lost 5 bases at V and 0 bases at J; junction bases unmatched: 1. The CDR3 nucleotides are TGTGCCAGCAGCCGGGACAGCTCCTACAATGAGCAGTTCTTC. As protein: CASSRDSSYNEQFF.

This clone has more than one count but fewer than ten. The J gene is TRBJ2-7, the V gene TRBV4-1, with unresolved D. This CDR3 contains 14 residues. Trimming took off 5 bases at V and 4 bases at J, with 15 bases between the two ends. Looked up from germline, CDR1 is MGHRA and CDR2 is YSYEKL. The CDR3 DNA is TGCGCCAGCAGCGCACACAACACAGAGTACGAGCAGTACTTC. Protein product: CASSAHNTEYEQYF.

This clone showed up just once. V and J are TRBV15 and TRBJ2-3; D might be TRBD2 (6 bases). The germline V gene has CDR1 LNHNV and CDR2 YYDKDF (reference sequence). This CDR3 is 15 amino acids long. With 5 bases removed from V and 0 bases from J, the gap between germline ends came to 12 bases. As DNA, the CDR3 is TGTGCCACCAGCTCTGGGGGACTCAGCACAGATACGCAGTATTTT. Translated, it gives CATSSGGLSTDTQYF.

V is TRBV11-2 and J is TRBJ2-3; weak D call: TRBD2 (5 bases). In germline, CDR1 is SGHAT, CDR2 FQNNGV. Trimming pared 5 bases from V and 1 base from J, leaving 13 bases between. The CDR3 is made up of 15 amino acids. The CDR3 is CASSLRTGRTDTQYF. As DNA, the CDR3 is TGTGCCAGCAGCCTAAGGACTGGACGCACAGATACGCAGTATTTT.

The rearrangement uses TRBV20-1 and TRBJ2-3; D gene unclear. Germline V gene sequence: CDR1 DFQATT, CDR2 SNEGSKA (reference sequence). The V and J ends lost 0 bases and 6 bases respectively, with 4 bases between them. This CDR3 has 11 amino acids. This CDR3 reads CSAREPDTQYF. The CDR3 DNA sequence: TGCAGTGCTAGAGAGCCCGATACGCAGTATTTT.

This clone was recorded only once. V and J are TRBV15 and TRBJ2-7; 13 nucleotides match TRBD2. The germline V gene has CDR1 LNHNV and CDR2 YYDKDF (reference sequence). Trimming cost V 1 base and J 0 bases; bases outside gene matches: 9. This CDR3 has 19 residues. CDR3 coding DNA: TGTGCCACCAGCAGAGGCAATTGGACTAGCGGGAGAGGCTCCTACGAGCAGTACTTC. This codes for CATSRGNWTSGRGSYEQYF.

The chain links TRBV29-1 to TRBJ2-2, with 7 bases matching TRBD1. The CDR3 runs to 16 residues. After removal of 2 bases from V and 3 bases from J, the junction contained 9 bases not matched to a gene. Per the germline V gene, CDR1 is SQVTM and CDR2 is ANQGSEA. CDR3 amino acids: CSVEIGEGADTGELFF. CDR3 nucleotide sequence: TGCAGCGTTGAAATTGGAGAGGGGGCGGACACCGGGGAGCTGTTTTTT.

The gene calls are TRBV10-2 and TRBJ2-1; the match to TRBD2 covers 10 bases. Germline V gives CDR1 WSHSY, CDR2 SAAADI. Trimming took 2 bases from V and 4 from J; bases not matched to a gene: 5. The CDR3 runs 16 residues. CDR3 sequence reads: CASSEQLAGLYNEQFF. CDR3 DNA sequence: TGCGCCAGCAGTGAGCAACTAGCGGGACTATACAATGAGCAGTTCTTC.

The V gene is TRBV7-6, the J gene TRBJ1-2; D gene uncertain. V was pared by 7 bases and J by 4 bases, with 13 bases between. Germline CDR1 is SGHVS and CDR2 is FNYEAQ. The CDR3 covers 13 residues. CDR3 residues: CASKSRKTYGYTF. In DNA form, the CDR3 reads TGTGCCAGCAAATCTCGAAAGACCTATGGCTACACCTTC.

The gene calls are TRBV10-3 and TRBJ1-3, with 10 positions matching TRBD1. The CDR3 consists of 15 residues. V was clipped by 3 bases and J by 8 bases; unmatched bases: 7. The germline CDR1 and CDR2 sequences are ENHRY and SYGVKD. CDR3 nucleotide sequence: TGTGCCATCAGTGAAGCGACAGGGGGCGTCCACACCATATATTTT. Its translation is CAISEATGGVHTIYF.

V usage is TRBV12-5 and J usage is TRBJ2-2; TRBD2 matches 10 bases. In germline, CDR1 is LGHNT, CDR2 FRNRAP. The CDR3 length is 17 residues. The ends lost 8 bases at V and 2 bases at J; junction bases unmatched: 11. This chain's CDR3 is CASISPSGRVNTGELFF. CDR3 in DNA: TGTGCTAGTATCTCTCCCAGCGGGAGGGTCAACACCGGGGAGCTGTTTTTT.

This CDR3 reads CSVGTDRVGDTQYF. CDR3 DNA sequence: TGCAGCGTCGGGACCGACCGGGTGGGGGATACGCAGTATTTT. The genes are TRBV29-1 and TRBJ2-3; either TRBD1 or TRBD2 may fit D (5 bases each). Germline loops: CDR1 SQVTM, CDR2 ANQGSEA. Trimming removed 6 bases at V and 6 bases at J, with 19 bases between. This CDR3 region has 14 residues.

CDR3 sequence reads: CASIGGAEAFF. CDR3 nucleotide sequence: TGTGCCAGTATCGGTGGAGCTGAAGCTTTCTTT. The V call is TRBV19, the J call TRBJ1-1; no clear D. CDR1 LNHDA and CDR2 SQIVND come from the germline V gene (reference sequence). The CDR3 sequence is 11 residues long. V was trimmed by 7 bases and J by 6 bases, leaving 9 bases between them.

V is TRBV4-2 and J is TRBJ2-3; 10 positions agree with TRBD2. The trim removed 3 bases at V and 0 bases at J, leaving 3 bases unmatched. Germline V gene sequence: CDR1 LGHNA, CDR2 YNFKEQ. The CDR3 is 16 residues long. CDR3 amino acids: CASSQTLAGSTDTQYF. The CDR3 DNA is TGTGCCAGCAGCCAGACACTAGCGGGAAGCACAGATACGCAGTATTTT.

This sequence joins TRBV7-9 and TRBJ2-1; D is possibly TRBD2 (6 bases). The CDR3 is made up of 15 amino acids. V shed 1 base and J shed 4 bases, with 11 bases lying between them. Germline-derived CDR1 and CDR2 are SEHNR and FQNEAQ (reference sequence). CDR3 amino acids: CASSLGSGRYNEQFF. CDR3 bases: TGTGCCAGCAGCTTAGGTAGCGGCAGGTACAATGAGCAGTTCTTC.

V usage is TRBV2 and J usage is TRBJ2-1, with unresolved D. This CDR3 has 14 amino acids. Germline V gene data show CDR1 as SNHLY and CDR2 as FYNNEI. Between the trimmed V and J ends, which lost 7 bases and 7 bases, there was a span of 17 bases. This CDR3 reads CASTDPADENEQFF. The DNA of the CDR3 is TGTGCCAGCACTGACCCCGCGGACGAGAATGAGCAGTTCTTC. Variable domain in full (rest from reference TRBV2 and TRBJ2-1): EPEVTQTPSHQVTQMGQEVILRCVPISNHLYFYWYRQILGQKVEFLVSFYNNEISEKSEIFDDQFSVERPDGSNFTLKIRSTKLEDSAMYFCASTDPADENEQFFGPGTRLTVL.

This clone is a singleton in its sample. The CDR3 region has the DNA TGCGCCAGCAGCCAAGGGACTGGTGCCACAGATACGCAGTATTTT. It yields the protein CASSQGTGATDTQYF. The rearrangement uses TRBV4-3 and TRBJ2-3; the D gene is possibly TRBD2 (5 bases). Germline V gene sequence: CDR1 LGHNA, CDR2 YSLEER. Trimming left V 1 base short and J 2 bases short, with 10 bases between. The CDR3 length is 15 residues.

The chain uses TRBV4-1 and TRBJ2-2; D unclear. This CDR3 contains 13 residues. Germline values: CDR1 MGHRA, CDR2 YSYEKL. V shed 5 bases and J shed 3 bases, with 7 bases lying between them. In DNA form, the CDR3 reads TGCGCCAGCAGCGCCGAGGACACCGGGGAGCTGTTTTTT. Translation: CASSAEDTGELFF.

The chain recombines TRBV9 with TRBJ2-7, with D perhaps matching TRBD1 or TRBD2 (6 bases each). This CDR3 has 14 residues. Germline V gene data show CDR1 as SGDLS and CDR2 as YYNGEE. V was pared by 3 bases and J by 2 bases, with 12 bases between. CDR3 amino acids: CASSEGGYTYEQYF. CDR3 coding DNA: TGTGCCAGCAGCGAGGGGGGCTACACCTACGAGCAGTACTTC. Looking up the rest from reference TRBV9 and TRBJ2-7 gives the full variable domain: DSGVTQTPKHLITATGQRVTLRCSPRSGDLSVYWYQQSLDQGLQFLIQYYNGEERAKGNILERFSAQQFPDLHSELNLSSLELGDSALYFCASSEGGYTYEQYFGPGTRLTVT.

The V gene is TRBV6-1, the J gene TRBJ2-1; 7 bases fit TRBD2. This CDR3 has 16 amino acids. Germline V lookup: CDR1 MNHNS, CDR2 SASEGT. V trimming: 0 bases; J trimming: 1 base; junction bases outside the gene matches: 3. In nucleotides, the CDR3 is TGTGCCAGCAGTGAAGCGCCGGGGGGTTCCTACAATGAGCAGTTCTTC. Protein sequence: CASSEAPGGSYNEQFF.

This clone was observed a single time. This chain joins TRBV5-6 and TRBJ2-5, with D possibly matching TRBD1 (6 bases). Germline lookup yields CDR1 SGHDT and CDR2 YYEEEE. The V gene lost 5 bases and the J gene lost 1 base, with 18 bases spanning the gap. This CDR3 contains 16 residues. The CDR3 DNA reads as TGTGCCAGCAGTACGTTCACCGGGACATCCCAAGAGACCCAGTACTTC. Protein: CASSTFTGTSQETQYF.